Listed below are T cell receptor beta chains from one sample, sequenced in a study of response to subunit inactivated influenza vaccine. TCRdb redid the calling of the RT-PCR reads with MiXCR, one entry per CDR3 protein. Here the sample spans approximately 290,000 distinct CDR3 sequences, about 20% being singletons. The specimen comprised PBMCs from blood, sampled about 19 months after vaccination. Receptors were obtained from a man between 50 and 75 years old who received an inactivated influenza vaccine. The CDR3 runs from the conserved cysteine through the conserved F or W. The order of the fields is J gene, V gene, D gene, clone size, CDR3 protein, CDR3 DNA. The D gene is left open where the match is weak. Rows give clone size only sometimes, using once, few, many, or a class for an expanded clone.

TRBJ2-2,TRBV29-1,.,.,CSVDSRGTGELFF,TGCAGCGTTGATTCAAGAGGGACCGGGGAGCTGTTTTTT
TRBJ1-2,TRBV6-1,TRBD1,few,CASRTGTGVFGYTF,TGTGCCAGCAGGACGGGGACAGGGGTATTCGGCTACACCTTC
TRBJ2-1,TRBV15,.,.,CATSGPPSSYNEQFF,TGTGCCACCAGTGGACCGCCGAGCTCCTACAATGAGCAGTTCTTC
TRBJ1-1,TRBV6-1,TRBD1,many,CASSGQGDHTEAFF,TGTGCCAGCAGTGGACAGGGCGATCACACTGAAGCTTTCTTT
TRBJ1-2,TRBV3-1,.,many,CASSTVNYGYTF,TGTGCCAGCAGCACAGTTAACTATGGCTACACCTTC
TRBJ2-7,TRBV6-5,TRBD2,.,CASSYRLAESSYEQYF,TGTGCCAGCAGTTATAGGCTAGCGGAGAGCTCCTACGAGCAGTACTTC
TRBJ1-1,TRBV20-1,.,few,CSARVGLNTEAFF,TGCAGTGCGAGAGTAGGGCTTAACACTGAAGCTTTCTTT
TRBJ1-5,TRBV6-1,.,few,CASSTRRGQPQHF,TGTGCCAGCTCCACCCGGCGGGGACAGCCCCAGCATTTT
TRBJ1-4,TRBV20-1,TRBD1,few,CSASEDLTGGGEKLFF,TGCAGTGCTAGTGAGGATCTGACAGGGGGAGGTGAAAAACTGTTTTTT
TRBJ2-7,TRBV5-1,.,many,CASSMMMAEYEQYF,TGCGCCAGCAGCATGATGATGGCGGAGTACGAGCAGTACTTC
TRBJ2-1,TRBV15,TRBD2,many,CATSRFEGVAGGNEQFF,TGTGCCACCAGCAGATTCGAAGGGGTAGCGGGGGGGAATGAGCAGTTCTTC
TRBJ1-1,TRBV30,.,.,CAGQGNTEAFF,TGTGCCGGCCAGGGGAACACTGAAGCTTTCTTT
TRBJ1-2,TRBV6-2/TRBV6-3,TRBD1,.,CASRWDRNYGYTF,TGTGCCAGCAGATGGGACAGGAACTATGGCTACACCTTC
TRBJ1-5,TRBV12-3/TRBV12-4,TRBD1,.,CASSPNYRGAQHF,TGTGCCAGCAGCCCGAATTACAGGGGGGCCCAGCATTTT
TRBJ1-1,TRBV20-1,.,few,CSARDWGARTEAFF,TGCAGTGCTAGAGATTGGGGGGCGCGGACTGAAGCTTTCTTT
TRBJ1-3,TRBV18,.,.,CASSPQHSSGNTIYF,TGTGCCAGCTCACCACAACACAGCTCTGGAAACACCATATATTTT
TRBJ1-5,TRBV2,.,few,CASSAGPSNQPQHF,TGTGCCAGCAGTGCGGGACCAAGCAATCAGCCCCAGCATTTT
TRBJ1-1,TRBV20-1,.,many,CSARRLFTGLENTEAFF,TGCAGTGCTCGACGGCTTTTTACAGGGTTGGAGAACACTGAAGCTTTCTTT
TRBJ2-1,TRBV27,.,few,CASQGLLNNEQFF,TGTGCCAGCCAGGGATTACTGAACAATGAGCAGTTCTTC
TRBJ2-6,TRBV6-5,TRBD1,.,CASSSGTGPFVLTF,TGTGCCAGCAGTTCCGGGACAGGTCCCTTCGTCCTGACTTTC
TRBJ1-2,TRBV4-3,TRBD1,few,CASSQERTGLFGYTF,TGCGCCAGCAGCCAAGAGCGGACAGGGCTTTTTGGCTACACCTTC
TRBJ1-1,TRBV7-9,.,.,CASYFGGEAFF,TGTGCCAGCTACTTCGGAGGTGAAGCTTTCTTT
TRBJ1-6,TRBV4-2,.,.,CASSHPGAGNSPLHF,TGTGCCAGCAGCCACCCCGGGGCGGGTAATTCACCCCTCCACTTT
TRBJ1-4,TRBV6-1,.,many,CASRPGFTNEKLFF,TGTGCCAGCAGACCCGGTTTTACTAATGAAAAACTGTTTTTT
TRBJ1-6,TRBV4-3,.,.,CASSQAQGNIKHSPLHF,TGCGCCAGCAGCCAAGCACAGGGAAATATAAAACATTCACCCCTCCACTTT
TRBJ2-6,TRBV12-3/TRBV12-4,.,.,CASSQFDGGLGSGANVLTF,TGTGCCAGCAGTCAGTTCGATGGGGGTTTGGGCTCTGGGGCCAACGTCCTGACTTTC
TRBJ1-5,TRBV10-3,TRBD1,.,CASPRGQYNQPQHF,TGTGCCTCCCCCCGGGGACAGTACAATCAGCCCCAGCATTTT
TRBJ1-5,TRBV23-1,.,.,CASLEQPQHF,TGCGCCAGCTTGGAACAGCCCCAGCATTTT
TRBJ1-2,TRBV2,TRBD1,.,CASSQTGTSYGYTF,TGTGCCAGCAGTCAGACAGGGACTAGCTATGGCTACACCTTC
TRBJ2-3,TRBV28,.,few,CASSLRQGGRDTQYF,TGTGCCAGCAGTTTAAGACAGGGAGGAAGAGATACGCAGTATTTT
TRBJ1-3,TRBV5-5,.,few,CASSQLQRSSGNTIYF,TGTGCCAGCAGCCAGTTACAGAGAAGCTCCGGAAACACCATATATTTT
TRBJ2-3,TRBV20-1,.,.,CSARTGVSTDTQYF,TGCAGTGCTAGGACAGGAGTTAGCACAGATACGCAGTATTTT